This TCR beta chain emerged from a study of cytomegalovirus exposure and HLA in healthy donors. Study-level information: Earlier work reported 117 million unique TCR beta sequences from about 200 million T cells. Some 85 million unique TCRs, all from HLA-typed donors, were included in an early release of the data. Notes on the study in general: Most of the TCR beta V segments (in an earlier analysis) were productive either about 87% or about 30% of the time. One variant, a missense change in DCLRE1C, was linked in a later analysis to TCR beta V- and J-gene trimming.

It was with 60 Vbeta and 13 Jbeta primers that the PCR ran. Only in-frame clones appear in the TCRdb table, and some are missing; sequencing was by immunoSEQ multiplex PCR. Here the sample spans 150,000 to 200,000 clones, 60% to 80% being singletons. The trim removed 4 bases at V and 6 bases at J, leaving 4 bases unmatched. In germline, CDR1 is MDHEN, CDR2 SYDVKM. This CDR3 contains 14 residues. On this clone: Its antigen is as yet unknown.

The rearrangement joins TRBV28 to TRBJ2-2; 8 nucleotides line up with TRBD1. This receptor was obtained from a man in his forties in good health and CMV-seronegative. Sequencing used PBMCs. As DNA, the CDR3 is TGTGCCAGCAGTTCCCTGACAGGGGCCGGGGAGCTGTTTTTT. Protein product: CASSSLTGAGELFF. The full variable domain, in which reference TRBV28 and TRBJ2-2 provide the parts outside the CDR3, is DVKVTQSSRYLVKRTGEKVFLECVQDMDHENMFWYRQDPGLGLRLIYFSYDVKMKEKGDIPEGYSVSREKKERFSLILESASTNQTSMYLCASSSLTGAGELFFGEGSRLTVL.